This is a list of T cell receptor beta chains from one sample in a study of breast tumors, draining lymph nodes, adjacent tissues. Via MiXCR, TCRdb re-called the multiplex PCR reads, giving one row per CDR3 protein. The sample records 150,000 to 200,000 distinct CDR3 sequences, around 33% being singletons. The sequencing sample was made of axillary lymph node tissue. Receptors originate from a female donor with breast cancer. Some clones in this sample may be carry-over from other donors' samples. Both conserved end residues are trimmed from each CDR3. Clone size appears in some rows only: once, few, many, or a class for an expanded clone.

J gene,clone size,V gene,CDR3 protein
TRBJ1-2,many,TRBV5-6,ASSLSPSGYT
TRBJ2-7,-,TRBV13,ASSPPGQGLREQY
TRBJ2-2,-,TRBV7-2,ASSPSGGARAGELF
TRBJ2-4,-,TRBV5-1,ASSPGGDIQY
TRBJ1-4,many,TRBV5-1,ASSFQGTNEKLF
TRBJ2-5,-,TRBV6-1,ASSEGPRTQY
TRBJ1-6,many,TRBV2,ASSRQGGNSPLH
TRBJ1-5,many,TRBV20-1,SASHVGRQVQNQPQH
TRBJ2-3,many,TRBV9,ASSAQGSDTQY
TRBJ2-7,many,TRBV18,ASSSAHSYEQY
TRBJ2-5,many,TRBV20-1,SASPTQEETQY
TRBJ2-7,-,TRBV29-1,SVGPSEASEQY
TRBJ2-2,many,TRBV2,ASMVGANTGELF
TRBJ2-3,-,TRBV25-1,ASSITGTGTTDTQY
TRBJ2-7,many,TRBV5-6,ASSSGQVTYEQY
TRBJ1-2,many,TRBV5-8,ASSHAMGQNYGYT
TRBJ2-5,-,TRBV6-1,VSSPSGTQY
TRBJ2-5,-,TRBV11-3,ASGGRVETQY
TRBJ2-2,few,TRBV3-2,ASRLPVEREDTGELF
TRBJ1-2,many,TRBV18,ASSGTEGDYGYT
TRBJ1-6,-,TRBV18,ASSPASPLH
TRBJ2-1,few,TRBV28,ASSLQGGQNEQF
TRBJ2-5,many,TRBV9,ASSVGKEETQY
TRBJ2-7,many,TRBV6-5,ASSRAPGQGYEQY
TRBJ2-7,many,TRBV12-3/TRBV12-4,ASSPYGGSYEQY
TRBJ1-1,few,TRBV20-1,SASNGGMNTEAF
TRBJ2-5,-,TRBV7-9,ASSSNKFAEGRDQETQY
TRBJ1-5,many,TRBV12-3/TRBV12-4,ASSLSGQGGQPQH
TRBJ2-7,many,TRBV10-2,AARGTSYEQY
TRBJ2-1,-,TRBV7-9,ASIGTSGSYNEQF
TRBJ1-2,many,TRBV30,ALQGHLYGYT